Presented here are 14 T cell receptor beta chains from one specimen sequenced in a study of tumor-infiltrating lymphocytes in primary liver carcinoma. The roughly 17-31 mg bulk tissue piece was not sorted before simultaneous RNA and DNA extraction. cDNA specific to TCR beta was made from about 0.45 ug of total RNA, with a constant-region primer employed for priming. Generation of the TCR beta libraries relied on three nested multiplex PCR rounds using slightly modified ARM-PCR. Amplification in the first two PCR rounds was performed using TRBV1-TRBV30 forward primers and a C-beta reverse primer for 9 to 11 cycles each. From the multiplex PCR reads, TCRdb called clonotypes with MiXCR, one entry per CDR3 protein. The sample yields about 200,000 distinct CDR3 sequences, around four fifths seen once. Material for sequencing was tumor tissue from primary liver carcinoma. Every receptor here comes from a man in his forties or fifties with primary liver carcinoma and hepatitis B virus infection.

Notes on this clonotype: The junction shows a germline mismatch at one end, possibly a read error. The chain is built from TRBV6-2 or TRBV6-3 and TRBJ2-7; 8 bases agree with TRBD1. The CDR3 has 15 residues. Germline-derived CDR1 and CDR2 are MNHEY and SVGEGT. This CDR3 reads CTSRPLPGQGYEQYF. CDR3 coding DNA: TGTACCAGCAGACCCTTACCCGGACAGGGTTACGAGCAGTACTTC.

The table lists this clonotype with many counts. The rearrangement uses TRBV6-6 and TRBJ1-6, with TRBD1 identical over 8 bases. The CDR3 extends over 13 amino acids. Germline values: CDR1 MNHNY, CDR2 SVGAGI (reference sequence). J lost 13 bases, V lost 5 bases, and 7 bases had no gene match. Here the CDR3 reads CASSTTGVSPLHF. Written as DNA, the CDR3 is TGTGCCAGCAGTACGACAGGGGTTTCGCCCCTCCACTTT.

Comment on this clonotype: This CDR3 is missing its conserved last phenylalanine or tryptophan, likely due to a read error. CDR3 region: CVSRFGTGGRQPQHY. The DNA of the CDR3 is TGTGTCAGCAGATTCGGGACAGGGGGCCGTCAGCCCCAGCATTAT. This sequence joins TRBV12-3 or TRBV12-4 and TRBJ1-5, with 12 bases fitting TRBD1. The CDR3 has 15 residues.

This clonotype is labeled as medium-sized. The chain recombines TRBV30 with TRBJ1-1; tentatively, D is TRBD1 (5 bases). Trimming cost V 3 bases and J 5 bases, with 13 bases left between them. The CDR3 has 13 residues. From germline, CDR1 is GTSNPN and CDR2 SVGIG (reference sequence). The CDR3 protein is CAWSLFEGTEAFF. The CDR3 DNA is TGTGCCTGGAGCCTCTTCGAGGGGACTGAAGCTTTCTTT.

As regards this clonotype: The junction and the germline gene differ at one end; a read error may be behind it. This sequence joins TRBV10-2 and TRBJ1-2; D not resolved. The CDR3 is 13 amino acids. Germline CDR1 and CDR2: WSHSY and SAAADI. The CDR3 reads CVSSVIVNYGYTF. CDR3 DNA sequence: TGCGTCAGCAGTGTAATCGTTAACTATGGCTACACCTTC.

In the case of this clonotype: The junction departs from germline at one end; a sequencing error may be responsible. The chain couples TRBV11-1 to TRBJ2-1; D perhaps matches TRBD2 (5 bases). The CDR3 has 14 amino acids. Germline V gene data show CDR1 as SGHAT and CDR2 as FQDESV (reference sequence). This chain's CDR3 is CPSSLEGSYNEQFF. CDR3 DNA: TGTCCCAGCAGTTTAGAGGGCTCCTACAATGAGCAGTTCTTC. Full variable domain (remainder filled in from reference TRBV11-1 and TRBJ2-1): EAEVAQSPRYKITEKSQAVAFWCDPISGHATLYWYRQILGQGPELLVQFQDESVVDDSQLPKDRFSAERLKGVDSTLKIQPAELGDSAMYLCPSSLEGSYNEQFFGPGTRLTVL.

This chain links TRBV5-1 with TRBJ2-7; 8 bases map to TRBD1. Germline trimming cut 3 bases from V and 2 bases from J; bases unmatched to any gene: 7. CDR3 length: 15 residues. Germline CDR1 and CDR2: SGHRS and YFSETQ. CDR3 in DNA: TGCGCCAGCAGCTATGATGCAGGGGGCCCCTACGAGCAGTACTTC. Protein product: CASSYDAGGPYEQYF.

With regard to this clonotype: The CDR3 does not close with the conserved phenylalanine or tryptophan, likely indicating a read error. The DNA is omitted, as the CDR3 cannot be located on it reliably, and the CDR3 follows TCRdb's listing. The chain has TRBV4-1 and TRBJ2-7; TRBD2 is the table's D call, not checked against the DNA. CDR1 and CDR2 (germline): MGHRA, YSYEKL. The CDR3 spans 14 amino acids, including both terminal residues. CDR3 in amino acids: CTSSLLGVGDEQYY.

Notes on this clonotype: A read error may produce the germline difference seen at one junction end. The chain couples TRBV29-1 to TRBJ2-7; tentative D call: TRBD1 (5 bases). Germline assignment: CDR1 SQVTM and CDR2 ANQGSEA. The CDR3 has 15 amino acids. CDR3 nucleotide sequence: TGCAGCGTACGCCCTTCCAGGGTCAACTCCTACGAGCAACACTTC. Translated: CSVRPSRVNSYEQHF.

With respect to this clonotype: One end of the junction fails to match germline, which may point to a read error. The V call is TRBV20-1, the J call TRBJ1-2, with D hard to call. The CDR3 runs 12 residues. The germline V gene has CDR1 DFQATT and CDR2 SNEGSKA (reference sequence). This chain's CDR3 is CSAKTLNYGNIF. The CDR3 DNA reads TGCAGTGCTAAGACGCTCAACTATGGCAACATCTTC.

The chain is built from TRBV11-1 and TRBJ2-1; possibly TRBD2 for D (5 bases). This CDR3 is 14 amino acids long. The V end lost 7 bases, the J end lost 12 bases, and 22 bases lay between the germline ends. Germline V CDR1 and CDR2: SGHAT, FQDESV (reference sequence). The CDR3 is CASIPRLMGALQFF. Written as DNA, the CDR3 is TGTGCCAGCATCCCGAGACTAATGGGAGCGCTGCAGTTCTTC. Combining the CDR3 with reference TRBV11-1 and TRBJ2-1 gives the whole variable domain EAEVAQSPRYKITEKSQAVAFWCDPISGHATLYWYRQILGQGPELLVQFQDESVVDDSQLPKDRFSAERLKGVDSTLKIQPAELGDSAMYLCASIPRLMGALQFFGPGTRLTVL.

As regards this clonotype: The germline gene is not matched at one end of the junction; a read error may be the cause. The genes are TRBV6-2 or TRBV6-3 and TRBJ1-1; no clear D gene. Germline CDR1 and CDR2: MNHEY and SVGEGT. The CDR3 extends over 12 amino acids. This chain's CDR3 is CASGTRNTEVSF. For the CDR3, the DNA is TGTGCCAGCGGAACACGTAACACTGAAGTTTCCTTT.

This sequence joins TRBV7-9 and TRBJ2-6, with D possibly being TRBD1 (6 bases). Germline V gives CDR1 SEHNR, CDR2 FQNEAQ (reference sequence). The CDR3 is 15 residues long. The V end was cut by 5 bases, the J end by 3 bases, with 11 bases between. This chain's CDR3 is CASSRTVFGANVLTF. CDR3 bases: TGTGCCAGCAGCCGGACAGTATTTGGGGCCAACGTCCTGACTTTC.

This clonotype has at least ten counts. V and J are TRBV7-9 and TRBJ2-2; tentatively, D is TRBD1 (5 bases). The CDR3 is 14 residues long. With 5 bases removed from V and 4 bases from J, the gap between germline ends came to 11 bases. Germline V gene sequence: CDR1 SEHNR, CDR2 FQNEAQ (reference sequence). This CDR3 reads CASSARQFTGELFF. DNA for the CDR3: TGTGCCAGCAGCGCCCGACAGTTCACCGGGGAGCTGTTTTTT. The full variable domain, its missing parts supplied by reference TRBV7-9 and TRBJ2-2, is DTGVSQNPRHKITKRGQNVTFRCDPISEHNRLYWYRQTLGQGPEFLTYFQNEAQLEKSRLLSDRFSAERPKGSFSTLEIQRTEQGDSAMYLCASSARQFTGELFFGEGSRLTVL.